What follows describes a single TCR beta chain. The antigen is unknown. Profiled with immunoSEQ multiplex PCR; TCRdb holds only in-frame clones, not every one. Of a few hundred thousand clones in the sample, 65% to 80% were seen once. The sample originates from a study of shared clonotypes between healthy human individuals. For genomic DNA, unsorted samples relied on 85 million to 100 million PBMCs. Study conclusions and caveats: Since donors were few, the genetic and exposure-history diversity represented was limited. Depth of sequencing was expected to influence donor clonotype sharing.

This TCR was sampled from a middle-aged woman in good health. Some clones in this sample may be carry-over from other donors' samples. The sample comprised PBMCs.

CDR3 nucleotides: TGTGCCAGTGCCCCCGGGACAGGGATTAATTCACCCCTCCACTTT. It codes for CASAPGTGINSPLHF. The rearrangement links TRBV5-8 to TRBJ1-6; 9 positions agree with TRBD1. CDR1 SGHTS and CDR2 YDEGEE come from the germline V gene. The CDR3 sequence is 15 residues long. The V gene end was trimmed by 8 bases and the J gene end by 6 bases; junction bases not matched to a gene: 9. Based on the CDR3 plus reference TRBV5-8 and TRBJ1-6, the full variable domain is EAGVTQSPTHLIKTRGQQATLRCSPISGHTSVYWYQQALGLGLQFLLWYDEGEERNRGNFPPRFSGRQFPNYSSELNVNALELEDSALYLCASAPGTGINSPLHFGNGTRLTVT.